This T cell receptor (beta chain) was captured by sequencing in a study of blood T cell repertoires in COVID-19 (TCRdb year 2020). For the wider study: Samples covering the acute and convalescent phases of COVID-19 were provided by collaborators in the United States, Italy and Spain. The prospective study material was composed of cDNA or gDNA derived from T cells, B-cell-depleted T cells, or PBMCs. The dataset comprised deeply sampled blood TCRbeta repertoires from subjects exposed to, actively infected with, or recovered from COVID-19. The repertoires were released in a freely available public database meant as a resource for research on the immune response to SARS-CoV-2. Samples came from the ongoing ImmuneRACE study (first 160 participants) plus 1,254 subjects from 6 global collaborators. Sample metadata almost always included a de-identified subject ID, COVID-19 status, age in years and sex. Where available, HLA class I and class II types were obtained from metadata supplied by the sample provider rather than from assay-based typing.

The collaborating institutions used their own protocols to collect whole blood in K2EDTA tubes. For TCRbeta analysis, collaborator samples were shipped as frozen whole blood, as isolated PBMCs, or as DNA extracted from either sample type. TCRbeta CDR3 regions were amplified from genomic DNA by means of the immunoSEQ Assay, a bias-controlled multiplex PCR. In the source study's methods: Within the assay, amplification of reference gene primers was used to estimate how many nucleated cells each sample contained. To quantify the absolute abundance of each unique TCRbeta CDR3 rearrangement, sequence reads were collapsed and filtered. Productive Simpson clonality was computed per sample as the square root of Simpson's diversity index over productive rearrangements. TCRdb mirrors the immuneACCESS table, restricted to in-frame sequences. Some clones are absent from its copies; in checked studies, under half trace to an unresolved V gene, and the reason for the others is unknown. That table is the source of V, J and clone size, and D and trimming were worked out from the DNA. This sample gives 90,000 to 100,000 clones in total; 82% of them show up just once. Roughly a tenth of the sample is held by the ten biggest clonotypes.

General conclusions and limits of the study: Clinical and demographic metadata were provided uncurated, with the amount varying by source and participant.

Comments on this clone: Its specific antigen is unknown. No base quality information exists; no much larger clone differs at one position.

CDR1 and CDR2 are drawn from the germline V gene: KGHDR, SFDVKD. V lost 8 bases and J lost 5 bases; the stretch between them is 8 bases long. The CDR3 covers 12 residues, taking in both the cysteine and the phenylalanine. CDR3 DNA only is kept here, 36 bases in frame from base 1. The receptor was isolated from a man in his 70s with active or convalescent COVID-19. The sequencing sample was made of peripheral blood. The chain was built from TRBV24-1 and TRBJ1-4, with the identity of the D gene unclear. In nucleotide form, the sequence is TGTGCCACCAATAAACAGAATGAAAAACTGTTTTTT. Its translation reads: CATNKQNEKLFF.